These 5 T cell receptor beta chains were all obtained from the same sample, sequenced in a study of neurological immune-mediated disorders. MiXCR was run by TCRdb on the 5' RACE reads, yielding one entry per CDR3 protein. Of over 20,000 distinct CDR3 sequences in the sample, 10% are singletons; the top ten hold about 22%. Sequencing was done on a sample of PBMCs. These receptors were taken from a woman aged 55-69 years with HTLV-1-associated myelopathy (HAM/TSP).

This clonotype was detected only a few times. This sequence joins TRBV4-1 and TRBJ2-6; a weak D match, TRBD1 (5 bases). CDR3 length: 15 amino acids. Per germline, CDR1 MGHRA and CDR2 YSYEKL. V gave up 7 bases and J gave up 0 bases, with 10 bases separating them. The CDR3 bases are TGCGCCAGCAACCCAGGGTACTCTGGGGCCAACGTCCTGACTTTC. It yields the protein CASNPGYSGANVLTF.

This clonotype was detected many times. The rearrangement links TRBV12-3 or TRBV12-4 to TRBJ1-2, with TRBD1 matching 7 bases. The J segment lost 3 bases and the V segment lost 5 bases, leaving 15 bases of the junction unmatched. CDR3 length equals 17 residues. CDR3 nucleotides: TGTGCCAGCAGTCAGGGGGGCGACTACGCCAACTACTATGGCTACACCTTC. Protein product: CASSQGGDYANYYGYTF.

This clonotype appeared many times. The chain carries TRBV7-8 and TRBJ1-4, with 11 bases that match TRBD1. The CDR3 covers 15 residues. Trimming took 0 bases from V and 7 from J; bases not matched to a gene: 1. Germline CDR1 SGHVS, CDR2 FQNEAQ. The CDR3 reads CASSLAGTGGEKLFF. CDR3 coding DNA: TGTGCCAGCAGCTTAGCTGGGACAGGGGGTGAAAAACTGTTTTTT.

The gene calls are TRBV5-6 and TRBJ2-1, with TRBD2 matching 8 bases. Trimming removed 2 bases from V and 6 bases from J; junction bases left unmatched: 7. The germline gives CDR1 SGHDT, CDR2 YYEEEE. CDR3 size: 15 residues. The CDR3 bases are TGTGCCAGCAGCTTTATGCGGGGGGCGGCCAATGAGCAGTTCTTC. It codes for CASSFMRGAANEQFF.

This clonotype has at least ten counts. The V and J genes are TRBV7-2 and TRBJ2-7, with 7 bases that match TRBD1. The CDR3 has 15 residues. Trimming removed 1 base from V and 2 bases from J; junction bases left unmatched: 5. Germline V lookup: CDR1 SGHTA, CDR2 FQGNSA. This CDR3 is CASSLVWGTAYEQYF. The DNA of the CDR3 is TGTGCCAGCAGCTTAGTGTGGGGGACAGCCTACGAGCAGTACTTC.